These T cell receptor beta chains were read from a single sample in a study of T-cell reconstitution after alpha-beta-depleted transplantation in children. TCRdb fed the PCR reads into MiXCR, producing one record per CDR3 protein. The sample records around 370,000 distinct CDR3 sequences, 9% to 12% being singletons. Source: PBMCs from the stem cell graft donor, taken from the stem cell graft. Every receptor here comes from a human donor who donated a stem cell graft to a child with acute lymphoblastic leukemia. The CDR3 runs from the conserved cysteine through the conserved F or W. D genes are given only for firm matches. Clone sizes are given selectively: once, few, many, or a class where the clone is expanded.

cdr3_aa: CASSRTSGSNEQFF; cdr3_nt: TGTGCCAGCAGCAGGACTAGCGGGAGCAATGAGCAGTTCTTC; j_call: TRBJ2-1; v_call: TRBV12-3/TRBV12-4; clone_size: many; d_call: TRBD2
cdr3_aa: CASSYTALYGDSLYGYTF; cdr3_nt: TGCGCCAGCAGCTACACTGCCCTATACGGAGATTCCCTTTATGGCTACACCTTC; j_call: TRBJ1-2; v_call: TRBV5-1; clone_size: NA; d_call: NA
cdr3_aa: CASSPDFSTDTQYF; cdr3_nt: TGCGCCAGCAGCCCGGACTTTTCCACAGATACGCAGTATTTT; j_call: TRBJ2-3; v_call: TRBV4-1; clone_size: many; d_call: NA
cdr3_aa: CASSVALGSTDTQYF; cdr3_nt: TGTGCCAGCAGCGTCGCACTGGGTAGCACAGATACGCAGTATTTT; j_call: TRBJ2-3; v_call: TRBV9; clone_size: few; d_call: NA
cdr3_aa: CASSPRTELSYEQYF; cdr3_nt: TGTGCCAGCAGCCCTCGGACGGAGCTCTCCTACGAGCAGTACTTC; j_call: TRBJ2-7; v_call: TRBV12-3/TRBV12-4; clone_size: many; d_call: NA
cdr3_aa: CASSFTRASYEQYF; cdr3_nt: TGTGCCAGCAGCTTTACCAGGGCTTCCTACGAGCAGTACTTC; j_call: TRBJ2-7; v_call: TRBV7-9; clone_size: NA; d_call: NA
cdr3_aa: CSVASIGSPPYNEQFF; cdr3_nt: TGCAGCGTTGCCTCGATCGGGAGCCCCCCTTACAATGAGCAGTTCTTC; j_call: TRBJ2-1; v_call: TRBV29-1; clone_size: NA; d_call: NA
cdr3_aa: CASIPTPGQGMNNNGQFF; cdr3_nt: TGTGCCAGCATCCCTACGCCGGGACAGGGTATGAATAACAATGGGCAGTTCTTC; j_call: TRBJ2-1; v_call: TRBV12-3/TRBV12-4; clone_size: NA; d_call: TRBD1
cdr3_aa: CSAASGSSYNEQFF; cdr3_nt: TGCAGTGCTGCAAGCGGGAGCTCCTACAATGAGCAGTTCTTC; j_call: TRBJ2-1; v_call: TRBV20-1; clone_size: NA; d_call: TRBD2
cdr3_aa: CASSRQLLPYEQYF; cdr3_nt: TGTGCCAGCAGCCGACAGTTACTTCCCTACGAGCAGTACTTC; j_call: TRBJ2-7; v_call: TRBV13; clone_size: NA; d_call: NA
cdr3_aa: CASSQLFSYNEQFF; cdr3_nt: TGCGCCAGCAGCCAACTTTTCTCCTACAATGAGCAGTTCTTC; j_call: TRBJ2-1; v_call: TRBV4-1; clone_size: NA; d_call: NA
cdr3_aa: CAIGRTGTSGGELFF; cdr3_nt: TGTGCCATCGGCCGAACCGGGACTAGTGGCGGGGAGCTGTTTTTT; j_call: TRBJ2-2; v_call: TRBV10-3; clone_size: many; d_call: TRBD2
cdr3_aa: CASSPRDREKSGANVLTF; cdr3_nt: TGTGCCAGCAGCCCCCGGGACAGGGAGAAGTCTGGGGCCAACGTCCTGACTTTC; j_call: TRBJ2-6; v_call: TRBV21-1; clone_size: few; d_call: NA
cdr3_aa: CASSLMEGAGTEAFF; cdr3_nt: TGCGCCAGCAGCTTGATGGAGGGGGCAGGGACTGAAGCTTTCTTT; j_call: TRBJ1-1; v_call: TRBV5-1; clone_size: many; d_call: TRBD1
cdr3_aa: CASSLLGFPDEQYF; cdr3_nt: TGTGCCAGCAGCTTATTGGGGTTCCCGGACGAGCAGTACTTC; j_call: TRBJ2-7; v_call: TRBV11-2; clone_size: NA; d_call: NA
cdr3_aa: CSARDSGAAYEQYF; cdr3_nt: TGCAGTGCTAGAGATAGCGGGGCCGCCTACGAGCAGTACTTC; j_call: TRBJ2-7; v_call: TRBV20-1; clone_size: NA; d_call: TRBD2
cdr3_aa: CASSLFRDKTYNEQFF; cdr3_nt: TGTGCCAGCAGCCTGTTCAGGGATAAGACCTACAATGAGCAGTTCTTC; j_call: TRBJ2-1; v_call: TRBV12-1; clone_size: NA; d_call: NA
cdr3_aa: CSAERGGPQETQYF; cdr3_nt: TGCAGTGCTGAGAGGGGCGGACCTCAAGAGACCCAGTACTTC; j_call: TRBJ2-5; v_call: TRBV20-1; clone_size: many; d_call: NA
cdr3_aa: CASSQGVRQFNQPQHF; cdr3_nt: TGCGCCAGCAGCCAAGGGGTAAGACAGTTCAATCAGCCCCAGCATTTT; j_call: TRBJ1-5; v_call: TRBV4-3; clone_size: few; d_call: NA
cdr3_aa: CASRPVGGRQETQYF; cdr3_nt: TGTGCCAGCAGGCCTGTGGGGGGCCGGCAAGAGACCCAGTACTTC; j_call: TRBJ2-5; v_call: TRBV12-3/TRBV12-4; clone_size: many; d_call: NA
cdr3_aa: CASSQDPDRGSPSDQPQHF; cdr3_nt: TGCGCCAGCAGCCAAGATCCGGACAGGGGGTCCCCCAGCGATCAGCCCCAGCATTTT; j_call: TRBJ1-5; v_call: TRBV4-1; clone_size: NA; d_call: TRBD1
cdr3_aa: CASTSDLSAPGELFF; cdr3_nt: TGTGCCAGCACCTCTGACCTTAGCGCCCCCGGGGAGCTGTTTTTT; j_call: TRBJ2-2; v_call: TRBV6-1; clone_size: NA; d_call: NA
cdr3_aa: CASSESPRDRVWGNQPQHF; cdr3_nt: TGTGCCAGCAGTGAGTCACCTCGGGACAGGGTTTGGGGCAATCAGCCCCAGCATTTT; j_call: TRBJ1-5; v_call: TRBV10-3; clone_size: few; d_call: TRBD1
cdr3_aa: CASSTSPGPGHEQFF; cdr3_nt: TGTGCCAGCAGCACCAGCCCCGGTCCGGGCCATGAGCAGTTCTTC; j_call: TRBJ2-1; v_call: TRBV7-9; clone_size: few; d_call: NA
cdr3_aa: CASSLGEVDTQYF; cdr3_nt: TGTGCCAGCAGCTTAGGAGAAGTAGATACGCAGTATTTT; j_call: TRBJ2-3; v_call: TRBV7-2; clone_size: few; d_call: NA
cdr3_aa: CASSFPTPLSRRVDTDTQYF; cdr3_nt: TGTGCCAGCAGTTTTCCTACCCCTCTTAGCAGGCGTGTTGACACAGATACGCAGTATTTT; j_call: TRBJ2-3; v_call: TRBV27; clone_size: few; d_call: NA
cdr3_aa: CSARVAGVSYEQYF; cdr3_nt: TGCAGTGCTAGGGTAGCGGGAGTGTCCTACGAGCAGTACTTC; j_call: TRBJ2-7; v_call: TRBV20-1; clone_size: many; d_call: TRBD2
cdr3_aa: CASSQEWLAGVGTQYF; cdr3_nt: TGTGCCAGCAGCCAAGAATGGCTAGCGGGAGTAGGGACCCAGTACTTC; j_call: TRBJ2-5; v_call: TRBV14; clone_size: NA; d_call: TRBD2
cdr3_aa: CASSVEGTLGPPETQYF; cdr3_nt: TGTGCCAGCAGCGTAGAGGGGACGCTAGGGCCTCCAGAGACCCAGTACTTC; j_call: TRBJ2-5; v_call: TRBV9; clone_size: NA; d_call: NA
cdr3_aa: CASSVGRATDTQYF; cdr3_nt: TGTGCCAGCAGTGTCGGGAGGGCCACAGATACGCAGTATTTT; j_call: TRBJ2-3; v_call: TRBV2; clone_size: few; d_call: TRBD2
cdr3_aa: CASAWASGRNNEQFF; cdr3_nt: TGTGCCAGCGCCTGGGCTAGCGGGAGGAACAATGAGCAGTTCTTC; j_call: TRBJ2-1; v_call: TRBV14; clone_size: few; d_call: TRBD2
cdr3_aa: CASSLFAGEISYEQYF; cdr3_nt: TGTGCCAGCAGCTTGTTTGCGGGAGAGATCTCCTACGAGCAGTACTTC; j_call: TRBJ2-7; v_call: TRBV5-6; clone_size: few; d_call: TRBD2
cdr3_aa: CSARPGTRLDTQYF; cdr3_nt: TGCAGTGCTAGGCCCGGAACCCGCCTCGATACGCAGTATTTT; j_call: TRBJ2-3; v_call: TRBV20-1; clone_size: few; d_call: NA
cdr3_aa: CASSFRTSGSHEQYF; cdr3_nt: TGTGCCAGCAGTTTTCGGACTAGCGGGAGCCACGAGCAGTACTTC; j_call: TRBJ2-7; v_call: TRBV12-3/TRBV12-4; clone_size: many; d_call: TRBD2
cdr3_aa: CAISEDKGLAGGYNEQFF; cdr3_nt: TGTGCCATCAGTGAGGATAAGGGCCTAGCGGGCGGTTACAATGAGCAGTTCTTC; j_call: TRBJ2-1; v_call: TRBV10-3; clone_size: many; d_call: TRBD2
cdr3_aa: CASSADRRDTGELFF; cdr3_nt: TGCGCCAGCAGCGCGGACAGGAGGGACACCGGGGAGCTGTTTTTT; j_call: TRBJ2-2; v_call: TRBV5-1; clone_size: few; d_call: NA
cdr3_aa: CASSLGGSGSAYNEQFF; cdr3_nt: TGCGCCAGCAGCTTGGGGGGTAGCGGGAGCGCTTACAATGAGCAGTTCTTC; j_call: TRBJ2-1; v_call: TRBV5-1; clone_size: once; d_call: TRBD2
cdr3_aa: CSVEDRQGANTQYF; cdr3_nt: TGCAGCGTTGAGGATAGACAGGGGGCGAATACGCAGTATTTT; j_call: TRBJ2-3; v_call: TRBV29-1; clone_size: many; d_call: TRBD1
cdr3_aa: CASSFMGSGTDTQYF; cdr3_nt: TGTGCCAGCAGCTTTATGGGGTCGGGCACAGATACGCAGTATTTT; j_call: TRBJ2-3; v_call: TRBV7-2; clone_size: few; d_call: NA
cdr3_aa: CASSYGEGAYNEQFF; cdr3_nt: TGTGCCAGCAGTTACGGGGAGGGGGCCTACAATGAGCAGTTCTTC; j_call: TRBJ2-1; v_call: TRBV6-2/TRBV6-3; clone_size: few; d_call: NA
cdr3_aa: CASSSLRDRYTDTQYF; cdr3_nt: TGTGCCAGCAGCTCACTCCGGGACCGATACACAGATACGCAGTATTTT; j_call: TRBJ2-3; v_call: TRBV7-9; clone_size: NA; d_call: NA
cdr3_aa: CASSQGQANSPLHF; cdr3_nt: TGCGCCAGCAGTCAGGGACAGGCGAATTCACCCCTCCACTTT; j_call: TRBJ1-6; v_call: TRBV5-1; clone_size: NA; d_call: TRBD1
cdr3_aa: CASSQGFGSEETQYF; cdr3_nt: TGTGCCAGCAGCCAAGGATTTGGTTCAGAAGAGACCCAGTACTTC; j_call: TRBJ2-5; v_call: TRBV3-1; clone_size: few; d_call: NA
cdr3_aa: CASSPRLGQVEETQYF; cdr3_nt: TGTGCCAGCAGCCCGAGATTAGGGCAGGTAGAAGAGACCCAGTACTTC; j_call: TRBJ2-5; v_call: TRBV7-6; clone_size: NA; d_call: NA
cdr3_aa: CASRITGQGASEQYF; cdr3_nt: TGTGCCAGCAGGATAACGGGACAGGGGGCCAGCGAGCAGTACTTC; j_call: TRBJ2-7; v_call: TRBV6-2/TRBV6-3; clone_size: many; d_call: TRBD1
cdr3_aa: CSGLHNTGELFF; cdr3_nt: TGCAGTGGGTTACACAACACCGGGGAGCTGTTTTTT; j_call: TRBJ2-2; v_call: TRBV20-1; clone_size: NA; d_call: NA
cdr3_aa: CASSFDRGIHEQYF; cdr3_nt: TGTGCCAGCAGCTTCGACAGGGGCATCCACGAGCAGTACTTC; j_call: TRBJ2-7; v_call: TRBV7-2; clone_size: few; d_call: TRBD1
cdr3_aa: CASSEYFSPRDRAGNTIYF; cdr3_nt: TGTGCCAGCAGTGAATATTTCTCCCCCCGGGACAGGGCTGGAAACACCATATATTTT; j_call: TRBJ1-3; v_call: TRBV25-1; clone_size: NA; d_call: TRBD1
cdr3_aa: CASSQDLIREQYF; cdr3_nt: TGCGCCAGCAGCCAAGACCTAATCCGCGAGCAGTACTTC; j_call: TRBJ2-7; v_call: TRBV4-3; clone_size: many; d_call: NA
cdr3_aa: CASRAGGAVSNQPQHF; cdr3_nt: TGTGCCAGCAGGGCTGGAGGAGCGGTTAGCAATCAGCCCCAGCATTTT; j_call: TRBJ1-5; v_call: TRBV28; clone_size: few; d_call: NA
cdr3_aa: CASSLDGVSSYGYTF; cdr3_nt: TGTGCCAGCAGTTTAGATGGGGTGTCCTCCTATGGCTACACCTTC; j_call: TRBJ1-2; v_call: TRBV12-3/TRBV12-4; clone_size: many; d_call: NA
cdr3_aa: CASTNVIRDEQYF; cdr3_nt: TGTGCCAGCACCAACGTTATACGGGACGAGCAGTACTTC; j_call: TRBJ2-7; v_call: TRBV7-9; clone_size: NA; d_call: NA
cdr3_aa: CASAFRGPGEQYF; cdr3_nt: TGTGCCAGCGCATTCAGGGGGCCGGGGGAGCAGTACTTC; j_call: TRBJ2-7; v_call: TRBV7-9; clone_size: NA; d_call: TRBD1
cdr3_aa: CASRSSGSERETQYF; cdr3_nt: TGTGCCAGCAGGTCAAGCGGGAGTGAGCGGGAGACCCAGTACTTC; j_call: TRBJ2-5; v_call: TRBV28; clone_size: few; d_call: TRBD2